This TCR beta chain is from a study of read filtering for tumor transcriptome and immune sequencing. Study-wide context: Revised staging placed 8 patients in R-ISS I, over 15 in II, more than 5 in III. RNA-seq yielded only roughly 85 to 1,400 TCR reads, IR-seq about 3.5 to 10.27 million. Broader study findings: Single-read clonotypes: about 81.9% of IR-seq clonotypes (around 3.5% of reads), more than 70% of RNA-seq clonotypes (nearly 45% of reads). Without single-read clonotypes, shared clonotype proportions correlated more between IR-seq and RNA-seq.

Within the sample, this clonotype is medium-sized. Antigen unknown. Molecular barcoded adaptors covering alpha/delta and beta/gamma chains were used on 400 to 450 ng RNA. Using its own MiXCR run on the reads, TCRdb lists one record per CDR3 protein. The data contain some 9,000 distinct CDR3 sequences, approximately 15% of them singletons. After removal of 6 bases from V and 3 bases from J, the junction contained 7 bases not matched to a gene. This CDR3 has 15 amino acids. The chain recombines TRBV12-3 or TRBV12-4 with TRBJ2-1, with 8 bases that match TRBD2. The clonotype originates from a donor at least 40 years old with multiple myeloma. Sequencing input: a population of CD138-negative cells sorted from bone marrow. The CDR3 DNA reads TGTGCCAGCAGGCTGAGCGGGGGCCTCTACAATGAGCAGTTCTTC. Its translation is CASRLSGGLYNEQFF.